A selection of T cell receptor beta chains follows, all from one sample in a study of OX40 agonist ivuxolimab in advanced cancers. TCRdb's table, derived via immunoSEQ multiplex PCR, lists solely in-frame clones and lacks some. The table has tens of thousands of clones, 80% to 85% seen once. The sequenced sample was CD4+ or CD8+ T cells sorted from blood, obtained in a trial of the OX40 agonist ivuxolimab. The receptors were gathered from an adult with an advanced solid tumor such as melanoma, head and neck, liver or kidney cancer. Both conserved end residues are part of each CDR3. A D gene is named only where the DNA matches it firmly. Clone size appears in some rows only: once, few, many, or a class for an expanded clone.

j_call clone_size d_call v_call cdr3_nt cdr3_aa
TRBJ1-2 . . TRBV4-2 TGTGCCAGCAGCTTCCAGGGTGAAGGCTACACCTTC CASSFQGEGYTF
TRBJ2-1 . . TRBV11-2 TGTGCCAGCAGCTTATCCAGCGGACCCTACAATGAGCAGTTCTTC CASSLSSGPYNEQFF
TRBJ2-3 . . TRBV6-1 TGTGCCAGCAGTGATAGGGGACCTACAGATACGCAGTATTTT CASSDRGPTDTQYF
TRBJ1-2 once TRBD1 TRBV7-2 TGTGCCAGCAGCTTAGGTCAGCCAGGGGGCTATGGCTACACCTTC CASSLGQPGGYGYTF
TRBJ1-4 . . TRBV4-1 TGCGCCAGCAGCCAAACCAGCCTGAATGAAAAACTGTTTTTT CASSQTSLNEKLFF
TRBJ2-7 . . TRBV6-1 TGTGCCAGCAGTGAAATGGGGGGTTACGAGCAGTACTTC CASSEMGGYEQYF
TRBJ1-3 . TRBD1 TRBV9 TGTGCCAGCAGCGCAAGTGGACAGGGGTTCAACACCATATATTTT CASSASGQGFNTIYF
TRBJ2-6 . . TRBV4-2 TGTGCCAGCAGCCCCGGAGACTCTGGGGCCAACGTCCTGACTTTC CASSPGDSGANVLTF
TRBJ2-2 . . TRBV19 TGTGCCTCTAGCCGCGGGGACAGCAACACCGGGGAGCTGTTTTTT CASSRGDSNTGELFF
TRBJ1-1 few . TRBV5-1 TGCGCCAGCAGCTCCCTAGGGACCACTGAAGCTTTCTTT CASSSLGTTEAFF
TRBJ1-2 . . TRBV2 TGTGCCAGCAGTGACGGCCCCTATGGCTACACCTTC CASSDGPYGYTF
TRBJ2-1 . TRBD2 TRBV10-2 TGCGCCAGCAGTGATTCCTTCTTCGGCGGGAGCCTTAGCTCCTACAATGAGCAGTTCTTC CASSDSFFGGSLSSYNEQFF
TRBJ2-5 . . TRBV9 TGTGCCAGCAGCGTAGAATCCGGGCAGGGTCAAGAGACCCAGTACTTC CASSVESGQGQETQYF
TRBJ1-2 . . TRBV6-6 TGTGCCAGCAGTTACCAGGGGGGCTACACCTTC CASSYQGGYTF
TRBJ1-4 . . TRBV6-6 TGTGCCAGCAGTCGGGACATCGGGGCCAATGAAAAACTGTTTTTT CASSRDIGANEKLFF
TRBJ2-3 . TRBD2 TRBV7-2 TGTGCCAGCAGCTCCCGCCGGGACTACAACACAGATACGCAGTATTTT CASSSRRDYNTDTQYF
TRBJ1-1 few TRBD1 TRBV5-4 TGTGCCAGCAGCCGCCAGACAGGGGTGGAAGCTTTCTTT CASSRQTGVEAFF
TRBJ2-7 . . TRBV30 TGTGCCTGGAGAGTGACGCGGGGCCCGACCTACGAGCAGTACTTC CAWRVTRGPTYEQYF
TRBJ1-2 . . TRBV7-2 TGTGCCAGCAGCCCCCGGTCGGATGGCTACACCTTC CASSPRSDGYTF
TRBJ2-2 . . TRBV10-2 TGCGCCAGCAGTGAGTTAGCGGTCGCGAACACCGGGGAGCTGTTTTTT CASSELAVANTGELFF
TRBJ1-5 few . TRBV2 TGTGCCAGCAATCGGGGGGGGAATCAGCCCCAGCATTTT CASNRGGNQPQHF
TRBJ2-7 once . TRBV27 TGTGCCAGCAGTTTCAAGGTTGTTGACGAGCAGTACTTC CASSFKVVDEQYF
TRBJ2-1 . . TRBV21-1 TGTGCCAGCAGCAAAGATAAGGTGAGCATACGCCGACCGCGCAGGGGAGAGCAGTTCTTC CASSKDKVSIRRPRRGEQFF
TRBJ1-5 . . TRBV25-1 TGTGCCAGCAGTAATATTGGTAGCAATCAGCCCCAGCATTTT CASSNIGSNQPQHF
TRBJ2-3 . . TRBV5-1 TGCGCCAGCAGCTTGGAAGAGCGGGCCACAGATACGCAGTATTTT CASSLEERATDTQYF
TRBJ2-1 few TRBD2 TRBV14 TGTGCCAGCAGCCAAGATATTACTCTAGCGGCCTCCTACAATGAGCAGTTCTTC CASSQDITLAASYNEQFF
TRBJ2-2 . . TRBV27 TGTGCCAGCAGTTTATCCGGGACTTGGCGTACCGGGGAGCTGTTTTTT CASSLSGTWRTGELFF
TRBJ2-1 . . TRBV11-1 TGTGCCAGCAGGAACCGACAGGCTTACAATGAGCAGTTCTTC CASRNRQAYNEQFF
TRBJ2-7 . TRBD2 TRBV7-2 TGTGCCAGCAGCCCCCGGACTAGCGGGAGGAGACACGAGCAGTACTTC CASSPRTSGRRHEQYF
TRBJ2-7 . . TRBV2 TGTGCCAGCAGGACCGACAGGAACGAGCAGTACTTC CASRTDRNEQYF
TRBJ1-6 . . TRBV27 TGTGCCAGCAGTTCCCCAGGTCAGAGTAATTCACCCCTCCACTTT CASSSPGQSNSPLHF
TRBJ2-2 . . TRBV4-1 TGCGCCAGCAGCCAATCGCCCCTTAACACCGGGGAGCTGTTTTTT CASSQSPLNTGELFF
TRBJ2-4 . . TRBV10-1 TGCGCCAGCAGTGACTCGGCCGGAGGGGGCAAAAACATTCAGTACTTC CASSDSAGGGKNIQYF
TRBJ1-3 few . TRBV6-1 TGTGCCAGCAGTGAAGTAGGGACACCCTCTGGAAACACCATATATTTT CASSEVGTPSGNTIYF
TRBJ1-2 . . TRBV28 TGTGCCAGCAGTTTCGAGGGAAACTATGGCTACACCTTC CASSFEGNYGYTF
TRBJ2-1 . . TRBV5-1 TGCGCCAGCAGCTTGGGGGGGAGGTCCTACAATGAGCAGTTCTTC CASSLGGRSYNEQFF
TRBJ2-2 few . TRBV18 TGTGCCAGCTCACCACAACCGAACACCGGGGAGCTGTTTTTT CASSPQPNTGELFF
TRBJ1-6 . . TRBV7-2 TGTGCCAGCAGCACCAGGGTAGGGACTCCTTCACCCCTCCACTTT CASSTRVGTPSPLHF
TRBJ2-3 . . TRBV2 TGTGCCAGCAGTGAAGGGCGCACAGATACGCAGTATTTT CASSEGRTDTQYF
TRBJ2-7 . TRBD1 TRBV5-1 TGCGCCAGCAGCGTCGACAGGGGCATCGGCGAGCAGTACTTC CASSVDRGIGEQYF
TRBJ1-1 . . TRBV5-1 TGCGCCAGCAGCTTGCAGGGTGGGTACACTGAAGCTTTCTTT CASSLQGGYTEAFF
TRBJ1-3 . . TRBV7-9 TGTGCCAGCACCGGAGGCTACGCTGGAAACACCATATATTTT CASTGGYAGNTIYF
TRBJ2-1 . . TRBV7-3 TGTGCCAGCAGCCCTAAGACTCGCTCCTACAATGAGCAGTTCTTC CASSPKTRSYNEQFF
TRBJ1-1 few TRBD1 TRBV5-1 TGCGCCAGCAGCCGACAGGGGGCTCAGACTGAAGCTTTCTTT CASSRQGAQTEAFF
TRBJ1-1 . . TRBV5-6 TGTGCCAGCAGCAAGGAACGGCCCGGGGGGGTGAACACTGAAGCTTTCTTT CASSKERPGGVNTEAFF
TRBJ2-2 . . TRBV7-2 TGTGCCAGCAGCTTGAGGGCCGGGGAGCTGTTTTTT CASSLRAGELFF
TRBJ1-2 once TRBD1 TRBV4-3 TGCGCCAGCAGCCAATTTCTAGGGGGACAGGGGATTTTTGGCTACACCTTC CASSQFLGGQGIFGYTF
TRBJ2-5 few TRBD1 TRBV5-5 TGTGCCAGCAGCGCCAAACCGGGACAGGGGGGAGAGACCCAGTACTTC CASSAKPGQGGETQYF
TRBJ1-6 . TRBD1 TRBV18 TGTGCCAGCTCACGGGACAGGACAGATTCACCCCTCCACTTT CASSRDRTDSPLHF
TRBJ1-3 . . TRBV5-4 TGTGCCAGCAGCTTGGACCGGGGGTCGGGAAACACCATATATTTT CASSLDRGSGNTIYF
TRBJ2-3 once . TRBV9 TGTGCCAGCAGCGTAGGTGGGGGCTTCACAGATACGCAGTATTTT CASSVGGGFTDTQYF
TRBJ2-3 . . TRBV15 TGTGCCACCAGCCAGGCGGGGAGCGCGGGCACAGATACGCAGTATTTT CATSQAGSAGTDTQYF
TRBJ2-5 few . TRBV28 TGTGCCAGCAGTTTGAGGGGGCAAGAGACCCAGTACTTC CASSLRGQETQYF